Listed below are T cell receptor beta chains from one sample, sequenced in a study of cytomegalovirus exposure and HLA in healthy donors. Produced via immunoSEQ multiplex PCR; TCRdb's table is partial and in-frame only. Of fewer than 150,000 clones listed, about 88% were seen once; the top ten hold approximately 10%. Sequenced: PBMCs. These receptors came from a man in his late teens or twenties in good health and CMV-seropositive. Both conserved end residues are part of each CDR3. The order of the fields is J gene, V gene, CDR3 protein.

TRBJ2-5	TRBV5-1	CASSLGSSGGETQYF
TRBJ1-2	TRBV19	CASSNRTGNYYGYTF
TRBJ1-2	TRBV10-3	CAISPQNPGQSLYGYTF
TRBJ2-7	TRBV30	CAWSVGLLRTSYEQYF
TRBJ2-7	TRBV5-6	CASNRGILGEFYEQYF
TRBJ1-5	TRBV7-9	CASSLGGRGGQPQHF
TRBJ2-3	TRBV7-6	CASSSRDTQYF
TRBJ2-2	TRBV7-6	CASSPPGTELNTGELFF
TRBJ2-7	TRBV11-3	CASSFGPTPSYEQYF
TRBJ2-7	TRBV19	CASSIIGTGIYEQYF
TRBJ1-5	TRBV12-5	CASGLVTGVGQPQHF
TRBJ2-3	TRBV5-4	CASSLSPSGRTTDTQYF
TRBJ2-7	TRBV7-9	CASSAAGSYYYEQYF
TRBJ2-1	TRBV18	CASSPRILGEILSSYNEQFF
TRBJ2-5	TRBV7-2	CASSSPQRGRYF
TRBJ2-5	TRBV6-5	CASVFSGTQYF
TRBJ2-2	TRBV9	CASSVANSGANTGELFF
TRBJ2-3	TRBV11-3	CASSPRDRAADTQYF
TRBJ2-2	TRBV4-2	CASSQTGTSGVVGELFF
TRBJ2-7	TRBV28	CASWHPGSYEQYF
TRBJ2-1	TRBV30	CAWRTSNEQFF
TRBJ1-1	TRBV2	CASMGQGSSTEAFF
TRBJ2-1	TRBV5-1	CASSQLAGGPLGEQFF
TRBJ1-5	TRBV6-1	CASSPGEGNQPQHF
TRBJ2-7	TRBV5-6	CASSLRQGARYF
TRBJ2-1	TRBV30	CACAGTSLREQFF
TRBJ2-7	TRBV28	CASSLKASTQYF
TRBJ1-3	TRBV5-4	CASSPKENSGNTIYF
TRBJ2-7	TRBV6-5	CASSYSTGATYEQYF
TRBJ2-1	TRBV19	CASSHSGRSANEQFF
TRBJ1-4	TRBV27	CASSLLGTANEKLFF
TRBJ2-3	TRBV28	CASSATGAYTDTQYF
TRBJ2-5	TRBV29-1	CSVEYGRAKETQYF
TRBJ1-1	TRBV29-1	CSVEVSGVDTEAFF
TRBJ2-4	TRBV29-1	CSVGGPGTSKNIQYF
TRBJ1-2	TRBV7-8	CASSLSQTGLGYGYTF
TRBJ2-7	TRBV7-9	CASSSMTSGNEQYF
TRBJ2-5	TRBV5-1	CASSLSPEETQYF
TRBJ2-7	TRBV5-6	CASSLGSGRRTYEQYF
TRBJ1-1	TRBV18	CASSPGVARTEAFF
TRBJ1-5	TRBV27	CASSLGGLNQPQHF
TRBJ2-1	TRBV7-9	CASSSRTVYNEQFF
TRBJ1-4	TRBV5-1	CASSLEGAALEKLFF
TRBJ2-7	TRBV6-5	CASSYSYPAYEQYF
TRBJ2-3	TRBV27	CASSWDRPTDTQYF
TRBJ1-1	TRBV5-4	CASSLQGGTNTEAFF
TRBJ1-4	TRBV7-9	CASSRQGAREGEKLFF
TRBJ2-7	TRBV27	CASSFWGQTYEQYF
TRBJ2-3	TRBV27	CASSLSAATGEEYF
TRBJ2-2	TRBV7-8	CASSLGTGRTGELFF
TRBJ2-7	TRBV6-1	CASSPPRAGQHEQYF
TRBJ2-7	TRBV18	CASSSRDRVFNEQYF
TRBJ1-1	TRBV6-5	CASSYSGQVMNTEAFF